This T cell receptor beta chain emerged from a study of blood T cell repertoires in COVID-19. At the level of the study: Whether acute or convalescent, the COVID-19 samples came from the United States, Italy and Spain. T cells, B-cell-depleted T cells, or PBMCs provided the cDNA or gDNA that served as material.

Original methodology: Amplified reference gene primers provided the basis for estimating nucleated cell counts. Clones were sequenced by immunoSEQ multiplex PCR, and TCRdb holds only the in-frame ones, with some missing. V, J and clone size derive from that table, while D and trimming were established from the DNA sequence. The repertoire has approximately 110,000 clones, 81% of them found once; the top ten carry approximately 38%. The CDR3 extends over 13 amino acids. Per the germline V gene, CDR1 is MNHEY and CDR2 is SMNVEV (reference sequence). V was trimmed by 3 bases and J by 5 bases, leaving 11 bases between them.

The chain uses TRBV27 and TRBJ2-7; the D gene is possibly TRBD2 (6 bases). This TCR came from a man at least 80 years old with acute or convalescent COVID-19. Sequenced material: peripheral blood. The CDR3 coding sequence is TGTGCCAGCAGTTTTGGGAGGTCAGACGAGCAGTACTTC. As protein: CASSFGRSDEQYF.